This T cell receptor (beta chain) was recovered during a study of blood T cell repertoires in COVID-19. Study overall: Some COVID-19 samples were acute and others convalescent; all came from the United States, Italy and Spain. T cells, B-cell-depleted T cells, or PBMCs supplied cDNA or gDNA.

In the study's own analysis: For nucleated cells, counts were estimated from reference gene primer amplification. Assay: immunoSEQ multiplex PCR; the TCRdb copy retains only in-frame clones and omits some. The V and J calls and clone size come from that table; D and trimming were worked out from the DNA. The data hold over 150,000 clones, with more than 85% observed a single time. The CDR3 is 15 amino acids. The V and J ends lost 5 bases and 5 bases, in that order; junction bases with no gene match: 7. Germline loops: CDR1 LNHNV, CDR2 YYDKDF (reference sequence). The TCR sequence derives from a man younger than 40 with acute or convalescent COVID-19. The source material was peripheral blood. The genes are TRBV15 and TRBJ1-4; 8 positions match TRBD1. CDR3 DNA sequence: TGTGCCACCAGCCACAACAGGGGGTCCAATGAAAAACTGTTTTTT. Amino acid sequence: CATSHNRGSNEKLFF. The variable domain in full, completed from reference TRBV15 and TRBJ1-4, reads DAMVIQNPRYQVTQFGKPVTLSCSQTLNHNVMYWYQQKSSQAPKLLFHYYDKDFNNEADTPDNFQSRRPNTSFCFLDIRSPGLGDTAMYLCATSHNRGSNEKLFFGSGTQLSVL.